This note documents a single TCR beta chain sequence. What it binds is not known. The study ran its PCR with 60 Vbeta and 13 Jbeta primers. Some clones are missing from TCRdb's copy, which holds only in-frame ones; the method was immunoSEQ multiplex PCR. This table has about 160,000 clones, 81% appearing once. This sample is drawn from a study of cytomegalovirus exposure and HLA in healthy donors. Whole-study context: Caucasian-associated ancestry cluster membership applied to about four fifths of a few hundred genotyped donors. The study's findings and limits: Among the CMV-associated chains, a few were confirmed in vitro as specific for CMV antigens. Later, TCR association rates were found to vary by HLA locus, highest for DRB1 and lowest for HLA-C.

Germline CDR1 SEHNR, CDR2 FQNEAQ (reference sequence). This CDR3 has 14 amino acids. Trimming stripped 2 bases from V and 3 bases from J, with 11 bases between. The sequence was obtained from a woman aged 50 to 60 in good health and CMV-seronegative. Sample: PBMCs. The chain joins TRBV7-9 to TRBJ2-7; D uncertain. CDR3 amino acids: CASSLSYRSYEQYF. In nucleotides, the CDR3 is TGTGCCAGCAGCTTATCTTACAGAAGCTACGAGCAGTACTTC. Looking up the rest from reference TRBV7-9 and TRBJ2-7 gives the full variable domain: DTGVSQNPRHKITKRGQNVTFRCDPISEHNRLYWYRQTLGQGPEFLTYFQNEAQLEKSRLLSDRFSAERPKGSFSTLEIQRTEQGDSAMYLCASSLSYRSYEQYFGPGTRLTVT.